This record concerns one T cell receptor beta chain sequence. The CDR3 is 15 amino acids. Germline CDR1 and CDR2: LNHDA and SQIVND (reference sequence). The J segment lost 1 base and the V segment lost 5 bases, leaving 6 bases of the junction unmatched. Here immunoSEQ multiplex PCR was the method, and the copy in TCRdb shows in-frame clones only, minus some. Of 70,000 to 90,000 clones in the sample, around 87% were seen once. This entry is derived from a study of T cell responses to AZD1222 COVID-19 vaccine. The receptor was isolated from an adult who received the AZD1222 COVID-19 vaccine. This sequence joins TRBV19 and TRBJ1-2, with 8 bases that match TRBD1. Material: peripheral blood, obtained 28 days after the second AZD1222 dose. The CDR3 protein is CASSGGTGFNYGYTF. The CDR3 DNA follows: TGTGCCAGTAGTGGGGGGACAGGTTTTAACTATGGCTACACCTTC.